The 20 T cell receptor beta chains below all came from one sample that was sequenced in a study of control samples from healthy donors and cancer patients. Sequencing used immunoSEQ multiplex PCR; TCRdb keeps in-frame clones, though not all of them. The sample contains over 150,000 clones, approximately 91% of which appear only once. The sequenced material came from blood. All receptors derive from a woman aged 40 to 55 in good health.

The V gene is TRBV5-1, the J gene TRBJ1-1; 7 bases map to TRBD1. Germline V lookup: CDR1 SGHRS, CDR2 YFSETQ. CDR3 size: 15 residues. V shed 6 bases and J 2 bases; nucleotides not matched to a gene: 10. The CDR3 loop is CASNEPGTANTEAFF. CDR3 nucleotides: TGCGCCAGCAACGAACCCGGGACAGCCAACACTGAAGCTTTCTTT.

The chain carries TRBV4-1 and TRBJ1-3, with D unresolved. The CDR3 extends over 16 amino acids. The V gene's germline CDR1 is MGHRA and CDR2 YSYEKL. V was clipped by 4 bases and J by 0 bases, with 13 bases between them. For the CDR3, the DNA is TGCGCCAGCAGCCGACAAGTTGTATCCTCTGGAAACACCATATATTTT. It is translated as CASSRQVVSSGNTIYF.

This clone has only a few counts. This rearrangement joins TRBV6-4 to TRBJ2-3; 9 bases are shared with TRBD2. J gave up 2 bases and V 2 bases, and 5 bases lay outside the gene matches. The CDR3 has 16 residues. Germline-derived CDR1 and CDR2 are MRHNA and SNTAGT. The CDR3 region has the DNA TGTGCCAGCAGTGACGGGGCGGGGGGGCCCACAGATACGCAGTATTTT. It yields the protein CASSDGAGGPTDTQYF.

The CDR3 protein is CASSRIDGELFF. The CDR3 bases are TGTGCCAGCAGCCGGATAGACGGGGAGCTGTTTTTT. This chain joins TRBV5-4 and TRBJ2-2; D remains unclear. The CDR3 sequence is 12 residues long. Per germline, CDR1 SGHNT and CDR2 YYREEE (reference sequence). The V and J ends lost 4 bases and 7 bases respectively, with 8 bases between them.

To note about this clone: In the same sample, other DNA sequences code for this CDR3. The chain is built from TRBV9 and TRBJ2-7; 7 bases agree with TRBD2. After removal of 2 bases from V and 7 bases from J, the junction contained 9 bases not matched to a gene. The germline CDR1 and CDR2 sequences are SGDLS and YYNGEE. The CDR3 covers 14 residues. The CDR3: CASSVGKVGGEQYF. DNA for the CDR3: TGTGCCAGCAGCGTTGGTAAGGTGGGGGGGGAGCAGTACTTC.

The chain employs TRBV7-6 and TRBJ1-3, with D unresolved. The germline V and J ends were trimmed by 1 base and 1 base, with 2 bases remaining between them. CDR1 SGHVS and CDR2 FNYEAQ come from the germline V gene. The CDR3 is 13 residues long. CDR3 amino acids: CASSLGSGNTIYF. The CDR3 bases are TGTGCCAGCAGCTTAGGGTCTGGAAACACCATATATTTT. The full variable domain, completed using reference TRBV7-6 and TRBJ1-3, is GAGVSQSPRYKVTKRGQDVALRCDPISGHVSLYWYRQALGQGPEFLTYFNYEAQQDKSGLPNDRFSAERPEGSISTLTIQRTEQRDSAMYRCASSLGSGNTIYFGEGSWLTVV.

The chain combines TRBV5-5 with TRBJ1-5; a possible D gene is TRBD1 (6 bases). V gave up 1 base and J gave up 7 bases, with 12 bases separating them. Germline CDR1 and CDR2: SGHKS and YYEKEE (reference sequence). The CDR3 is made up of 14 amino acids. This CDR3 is CASSLWGREQPQHF. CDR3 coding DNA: TGTGCCAGCAGCTTGTGGGGGCGAGAACAGCCCCAGCATTTT.

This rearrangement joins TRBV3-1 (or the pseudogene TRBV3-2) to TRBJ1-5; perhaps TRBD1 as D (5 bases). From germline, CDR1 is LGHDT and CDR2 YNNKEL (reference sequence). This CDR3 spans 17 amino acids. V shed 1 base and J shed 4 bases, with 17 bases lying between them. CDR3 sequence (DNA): TGTGCCAGCAGCCAAGCGTATGGCGATCGGGGGAATCAGCCCCAGCATTTT. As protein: CASSQAYGDRGNQPQHF.

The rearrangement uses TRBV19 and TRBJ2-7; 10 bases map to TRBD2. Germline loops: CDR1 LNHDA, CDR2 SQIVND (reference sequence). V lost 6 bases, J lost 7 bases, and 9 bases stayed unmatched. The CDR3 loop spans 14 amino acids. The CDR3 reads CASRAAGGLGEQYF. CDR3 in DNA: TGTGCCAGTAGGGCAGCGGGGGGGCTCGGGGAGCAGTACTTC.

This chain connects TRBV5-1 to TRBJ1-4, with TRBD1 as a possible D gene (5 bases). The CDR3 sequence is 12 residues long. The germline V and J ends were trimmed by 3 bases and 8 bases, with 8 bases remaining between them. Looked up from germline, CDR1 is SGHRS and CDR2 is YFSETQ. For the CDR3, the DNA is TGCGCCAGCAGCTCCGGGGGGGAAAAACTGTTTTTT. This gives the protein CASSSGGEKLFF.

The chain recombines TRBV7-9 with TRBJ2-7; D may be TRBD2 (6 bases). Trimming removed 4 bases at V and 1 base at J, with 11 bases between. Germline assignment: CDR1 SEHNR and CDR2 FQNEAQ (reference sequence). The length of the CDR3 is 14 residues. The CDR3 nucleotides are TGTGCCAGCAGCTCTTCGGGGGAATCCTACGAGCAGTACTTC. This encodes CASSSSGESYEQYF. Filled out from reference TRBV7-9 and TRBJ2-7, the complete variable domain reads DTGVSQNPRHKITKRGQNVTFRCDPISEHNRLYWYRQTLGQGPEFLTYFQNEAQLEKSRLLSDRFSAERPKGSFSTLEIQRTEQGDSAMYLCASSSSGESYEQYFGPGTRLTVT.

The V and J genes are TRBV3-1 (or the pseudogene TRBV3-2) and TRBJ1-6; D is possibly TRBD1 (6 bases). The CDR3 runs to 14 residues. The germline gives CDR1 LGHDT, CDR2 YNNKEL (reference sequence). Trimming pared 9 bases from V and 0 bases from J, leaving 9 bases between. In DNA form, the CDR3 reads TGTGCCAGTACAGGGAGCTCCTATAATTCACCCCTCCACTTT. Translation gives CASTGSSYNSPLHF.

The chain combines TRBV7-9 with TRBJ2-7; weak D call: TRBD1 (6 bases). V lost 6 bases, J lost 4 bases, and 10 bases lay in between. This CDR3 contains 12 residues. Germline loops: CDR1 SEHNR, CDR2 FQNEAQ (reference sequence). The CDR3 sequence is CASSIQGYEQYF. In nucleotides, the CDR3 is TGTGCCAGCAGTATACAGGGTTACGAGCAGTACTTC.

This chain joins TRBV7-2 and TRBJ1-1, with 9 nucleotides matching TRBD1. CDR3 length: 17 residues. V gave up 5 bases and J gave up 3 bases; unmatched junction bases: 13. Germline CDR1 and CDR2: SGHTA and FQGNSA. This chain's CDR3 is CASSPGTGWIEDTEAFF. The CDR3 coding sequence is TGTGCCAGCAGCCCTGGGACAGGGTGGATCGAAGACACTGAAGCTTTCTTT.

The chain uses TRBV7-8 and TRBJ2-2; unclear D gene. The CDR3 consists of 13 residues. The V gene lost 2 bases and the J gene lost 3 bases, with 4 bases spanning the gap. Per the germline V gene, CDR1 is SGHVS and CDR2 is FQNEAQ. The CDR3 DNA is TGTGCCAGCAGCTTACTGTACACCGGGGAGCTGTTTTTT. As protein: CASSLLYTGELFF.

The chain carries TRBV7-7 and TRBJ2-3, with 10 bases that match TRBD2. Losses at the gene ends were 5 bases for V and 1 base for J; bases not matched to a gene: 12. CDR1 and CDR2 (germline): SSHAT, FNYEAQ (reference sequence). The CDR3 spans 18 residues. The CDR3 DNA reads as TGTGCCAGCAGCCGCCATCCTTGGACTAGCGGAGGCACAGATACGCAGTATTTT. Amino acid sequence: CASSRHPWTSGGTDTQYF.

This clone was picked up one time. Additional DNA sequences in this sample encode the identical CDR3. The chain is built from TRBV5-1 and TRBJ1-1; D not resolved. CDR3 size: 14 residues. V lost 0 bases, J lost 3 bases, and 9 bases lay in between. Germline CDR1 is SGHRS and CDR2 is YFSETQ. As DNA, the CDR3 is TGCGCCAGCAGCTTGGTATCCGGAGACACTGAAGCTTTCTTT. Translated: CASSLVSGDTEAFF.

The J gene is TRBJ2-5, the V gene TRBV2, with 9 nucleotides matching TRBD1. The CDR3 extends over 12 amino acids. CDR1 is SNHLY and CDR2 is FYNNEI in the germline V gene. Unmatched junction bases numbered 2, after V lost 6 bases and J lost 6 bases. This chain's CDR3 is CASRDRGQTQYF. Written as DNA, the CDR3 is TGTGCCAGCAGGGACAGGGGACAGACCCAGTACTTC.

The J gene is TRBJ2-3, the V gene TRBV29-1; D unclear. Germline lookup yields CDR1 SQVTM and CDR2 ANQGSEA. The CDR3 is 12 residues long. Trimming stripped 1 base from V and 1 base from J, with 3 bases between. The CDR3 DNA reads TGCAGCGTTGAAGGGGGCACAGATACGCAGTATTTT. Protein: CSVEGGTDTQYF.

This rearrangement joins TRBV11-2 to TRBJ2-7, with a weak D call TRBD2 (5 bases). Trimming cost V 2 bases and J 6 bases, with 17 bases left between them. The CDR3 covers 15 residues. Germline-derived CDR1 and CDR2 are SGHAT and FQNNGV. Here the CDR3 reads CASSLSGGFNAEQYF. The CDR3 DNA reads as TGTGCCAGCAGCTTATCGGGCGGGTTCAACGCCGAGCAGTACTTC.